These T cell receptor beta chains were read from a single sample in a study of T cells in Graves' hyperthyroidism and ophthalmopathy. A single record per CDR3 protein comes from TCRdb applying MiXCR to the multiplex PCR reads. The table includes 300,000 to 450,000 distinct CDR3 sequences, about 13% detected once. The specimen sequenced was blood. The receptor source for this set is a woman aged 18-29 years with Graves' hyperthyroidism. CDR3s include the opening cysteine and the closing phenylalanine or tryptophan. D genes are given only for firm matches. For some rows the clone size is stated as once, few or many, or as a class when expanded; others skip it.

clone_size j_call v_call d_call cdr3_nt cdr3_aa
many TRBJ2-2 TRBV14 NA TGTGCCAGCAGCCAAGATCCCAGGGCGGCCGGGGAGCTGTTTTTT CASSQDPRAAGELFF
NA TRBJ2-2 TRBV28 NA TGTGCCAGCAGCGCGAACATCCAGGGGTCGACCGGGGAGCTGTTTTTT CASSANIQGSTGELFF
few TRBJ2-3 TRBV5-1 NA TGCGCCAGCAGCCCCGGACAAACGGAAGCGCAGTATTTT CASSPGQTEAQYF
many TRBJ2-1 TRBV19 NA TGTGCCAGTAGTATCGAAGGGGGCAATGAGCAGTTCTTC CASSIEGGNEQFF
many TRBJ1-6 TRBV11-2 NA TGTGCCAGCAGATCGGCGGGACCCCTCCACTTT CASRSAGPLHF
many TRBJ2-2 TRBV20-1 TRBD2 TGCAGTGCTAGTGAAGGAGTCGAACTAGCGGAAAAGAACACCGGGGAGCTGTTTTTT CSASEGVELAEKNTGELFF
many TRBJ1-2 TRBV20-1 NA TGCAGTGCTTCAACCAGAACTCCTAACTATGGCTACACCTTC CSASTRTPNYGYTF
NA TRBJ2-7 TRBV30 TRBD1 TGTGCCTTTTCAGGGGGCGCCGAGCAGTACTTC CAFSGGAEQYF
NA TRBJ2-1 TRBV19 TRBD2 TGTGCCAGTAGTGCGGCGGGAGGGCCTGGGAATGAGCAGTTCTTC CASSAAGGPGNEQFF
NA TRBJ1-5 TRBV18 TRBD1 TGTGCCAGCTCACCGGGACAGGGGTTTAATCAGCCCCAGCATTTT CASSPGQGFNQPQHF
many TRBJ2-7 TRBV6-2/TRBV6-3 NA TGTGCCAGCAGTTATCCAGTTCTAACCTACGAGCAGTACTTC CASSYPVLTYEQYF
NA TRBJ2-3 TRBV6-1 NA TGTGCCGGCAGTCTAGGGGCAGATACGCAGTATTTT CAGSLGADTQYF
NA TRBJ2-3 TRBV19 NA TGTGCCAGTAGCAACACTCCGGACGATACGCAGTATTTT CASSNTPDDTQYF
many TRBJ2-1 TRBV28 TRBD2 TGTGCCAGCAGTTTAGGGACTAGGTCAGGCAATGAGCAGTTCTTC CASSLGTRSGNEQFF
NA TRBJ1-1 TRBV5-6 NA TGTGCCAGCAGCTTTGACAGCTCCGACACTGAAGCTTTCTTT CASSFDSSDTEAFF
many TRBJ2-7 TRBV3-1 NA TGTGCCAGCAGCCAAGAGAACCTGAGCTCCTACGAGCAGTACTTC CASSQENLSSYEQYF
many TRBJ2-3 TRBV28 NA TGTGCCAGCAGTTTACAGTTGGGCAGGGCTAACACAGATACGCAGTATTTT CASSLQLGRANTDTQYF
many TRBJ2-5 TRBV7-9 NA TGTGCCAGCAGCTCTAACCTGGGACTCCGGGGGCAAGAGACCCAGTACTTC CASSSNLGLRGQETQYF
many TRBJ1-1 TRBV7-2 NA TGTGCCAGCAGCCCGTGGACAACGAACACTGAAGCTTTCTTT CASSPWTTNTEAFF
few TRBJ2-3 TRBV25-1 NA TGTGTCAGCCCTCAGGGGAATGGGCCCACAGATACGCAGTATTTT CVSPQGNGPTDTQYF
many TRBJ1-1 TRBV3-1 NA TGTGCCAGCAGCCGGGGGTACAAGAACACTGAAGCTTTCTTT CASSRGYKNTEAFF
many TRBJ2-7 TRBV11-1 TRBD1 TGTGCCAGCAGCTCGAAATCAGGCCGGGACAGGGGGCGCGAGCAGTACTTC CASSSKSGRDRGREQYF